One sample yielded the 30 T cell receptor beta chains listed below, sequenced in a study of CXCR3-negative and CXCR3-positive naive CD8 T cells. Libraries were UMI-labeled 5' RACE TRB cDNA. TCRdb re-called the 5' RACE reads and gives one entry per CDR3 protein, without DNA. Its clone listing holds approximately 74,000 distinct CDR3 sequences. Sequenced material: naive CXCR3- CD8+ T cells from blood. Regarding subset: CD45RO-CCR7+CD27+CD95- naive CD8+ T cells lacking CXCR3 (TNR3-). The receptor set was obtained from a human donor in good health. Some clones in this sample may be carry-over from other donors' samples.

The genes are TRBV29-1 and TRBJ1-2; TCRdb proposes TRBD1, but this gene call is untestable without DNA. CDR3 length equals 13 residues. Germline CDR1 is SQVTM and CDR2 is ANQGSEA. CDR3 protein: CSVPGPPGGGYTF.

The CDR3: CASSLDGGGSSYNEQFF. This chain links TRBV11-3 with TRBJ2-1; absent DNA, TCRdb's TRBD2 call cannot be checked. The V gene's germline CDR1 is SGHNT and CDR2 YENEEA. This CDR3 contains 17 residues.

CDR3 in amino acids: CASSFGRTYEQYF. The rearrangement links TRBV27 to TRBJ2-7. Germline values: CDR1 MNHEY, CDR2 SMNVEV (reference sequence). The length of the CDR3 is 13 residues.

This chain connects TRBV19 to TRBJ2-1; checking the TCRdb D call of TRBD2 is not possible without DNA. The CDR3 consists of 17 residues. Germline CDR1 is LNHDA and CDR2 is SQIVND (reference sequence). Here the CDR3 reads CASSMGLAGPTRNEQFF.

The rearrangement joins TRBV3-1 to TRBJ2-5; TCRdb names TRBD1, which stays unverified in the absence of DNA. This CDR3 contains 14 residues. Germline CDR1 reads LGHDT; CDR2 reads YNNKEL (reference sequence). CDR3 loop: CASSQDTPGETQYF.

The J gene is TRBJ2-2, the V gene TRBV7-3; TCRdb indicates TRBD1, and absent DNA this call remains unverified. CDR1 and CDR2 (germline): SGHTA, FQGTGA. The CDR3 spans 17 residues. CDR3 residues: CASSPRVSGGNTGELFF.

CDR3 protein: CSARDRGSDEQYF. The chain couples TRBV20-1 to TRBJ2-7; the D call from TCRdb, TRBD1, cannot be confirmed without DNA. Germline assignment: CDR1 DFQATT and CDR2 SNEGSKA (reference sequence). The CDR3 runs 13 residues.

The chain joins TRBV7-6 to TRBJ2-3; TCRdb picks TRBD2, but there is no DNA to check that call. From germline, CDR1 is SGHVS and CDR2 FNYEAQ. The CDR3 consists of 16 residues. The CDR3 loop is CASSFFETTSTDTQYF. Full variable domain (outside the CDR3, taken from reference TRBV7-6 and TRBJ2-3): GAGVSQSPRYKVTKRGQDVALRCDPISGHVSLYWYRQALGQGPEFLTYFNYEAQQDKSGLPNDRFSAERPEGSISTLTIQRTEQRDSAMYRCASSFFETTSTDTQYFGPGTRLTVL.

The chain links TRBV12-3 or TRBV12-4 to TRBJ2-1; the TCRdb D gene call, TRBD1, has no DNA to confirm it. The CDR3 extends over 12 amino acids. The CDR3 loop reads CASSHLGDEQFF.

The rearrangement links TRBV7-2 to TRBJ2-3; TCRdb's D call, TRBD1, is unchecked because there is no DNA. Germline V lookup: CDR1 SGHTA, CDR2 FQGNSA. The CDR3 totals 12 residues. CDR3 sequence: CASSPGDRTQYF.

This chain uses TRBV9 with TRBJ2-1; TCRdb selects TRBD2, and the lack of DNA leaves this call unchecked. CDR1 is SGDLS, CDR2 YYNGEE, per germline. The CDR3 has 15 amino acids. This CDR3 is CASSPAGGGYNEQFF. Supplemented by reference TRBV9 and TRBJ2-1, the full variable domain reads DSGVTQTPKHLITATGQRVTLRCSPRSGDLSVYWYQQSLDQGLQFLIQYYNGEERAKGNILERFSAQQFPDLHSELNLSSLELGDSALYFCASSPAGGGYNEQFFGPGTRLTVL.

The rearrangement joins TRBV12-3 or TRBV12-4 to TRBJ2-7; TCRdb selects TRBD2, and the lack of DNA leaves this call unchecked. The CDR3 extends over 15 amino acids. The chain's CDR3 is CASSLGVAGVYEQYF.

The chain carries TRBV28 and TRBJ2-5; TCRdb names TRBD1, which stays unverified in the absence of DNA. CDR3 size: 15 residues. CDR1 and CDR2 (germline): MDHEN, SYDVKM. The CDR3 region is CASSLDRGNQETQYF.

The rearrangement joins TRBV29-1 to TRBJ2-1; TCRdb lists TRBD1, though no DNA is available to test this call. Germline V gene lookup returns CDR1 SQVTM and CDR2 ANQGSEA. The CDR3 runs to 13 residues. CDR3 residues: CSVEDPGYDEQFF.

The chain carries TRBV28 and TRBJ1-2. Germline lookup yields CDR1 MDHEN and CDR2 SYDVKM. CDR3 size: 14 residues. This chain's CDR3 is CASSLTPFGYGYTF.

The chain recombines TRBV20-1 with TRBJ2-2; checking the TCRdb D call of TRBD2 is not possible without DNA. The CDR3 is made up of 14 amino acids. The V gene's germline CDR1 is DFQATT and CDR2 SNEGSKA (reference sequence). CDR3 loop: CSASLAVNTGELFF.

The chain has TRBV5-1 and TRBJ2-7; TCRdb outputs TRBD2, but without DNA this stays unchecked. The V gene's germline CDR1 is SGHRS and CDR2 YFSETQ. The CDR3 is 16 amino acids. The chain's CDR3 is CASSLGGGAGHYEQYF.

This chain uses TRBV2 with TRBJ2-1; lacking DNA, the TRBD1 call made by TCRdb goes unchecked. The germline CDR1 and CDR2 sequences are SNHLY and FYNNEI. The CDR3 runs to 15 residues. CDR3 residues: CASRTRGVTYNEQFF. The full variable domain, its missing parts supplied by reference TRBV2 and TRBJ2-1, is EPEVTQTPSHQVTQMGQEVILRCVPISNHLYFYWYRQILGQKVEFLVSFYNNEISEKSEIFDDQFSVERPDGSNFTLKIRSTKLEDSAMYFCASRTRGVTYNEQFFGPGTRLTVL.

The rearrangement uses TRBV12-3 or TRBV12-4 and TRBJ2-7. This CDR3 is 13 amino acids long. The chain's CDR3 is CASSLYSLYEQYF.

J is TRBJ2-7 and V is TRBV5-1; the D call of TRBD1 rests on TCRdb alone, since no DNA is present to check it. This CDR3 has 16 amino acids. Germline lookup yields CDR1 SGHRS and CDR2 YFSETQ. CDR3 sequence: CASSWTPGQAIYEQYF.

The chain has TRBV12-3 or TRBV12-4 and TRBJ1-2; the TCRdb D gene call, TRBD1, has no DNA to confirm it. The CDR3 spans 13 residues. CDR3 region: CASSLGGYYGYTF.

The chain links TRBV29-1 to TRBJ1-2; with no DNA, the TCRdb D assignment of TRBD1 cannot be verified. The CDR3 length is 16 residues. The germline V gene encodes CDR1 SQVTM and CDR2 ANQGSEA. CDR3 residues: CSVERGGLGSFYGYTF.

The chain employs TRBV7-9 and TRBJ2-7. The CDR3 totals 11 residues. Germline V gene lookup returns CDR1 SEHNR and CDR2 FQNEAQ (reference sequence). CDR3 in amino acids: CASSSHYEQYF.

The genes are TRBV29-1 and TRBJ2-7; there is no DNA to check the TCRdb D call of TRBD1. Germline V lookup: CDR1 SQVTM, CDR2 ANQGSEA. This CDR3 is 12 amino acids long. CDR3 amino acids: CSVGNRGYEQYF.

The chain combines TRBV7-6 with TRBJ2-7; TCRdb calls TRBD2, which cannot be checked without DNA. The CDR3 extends over 13 amino acids. CDR1 and CDR2 from the germline V gene are SGHVS and FNYEAQ. The CDR3 reads CASSPTGGYEQYF.

The genes are TRBV28 and TRBJ2-7; TCRdb reports TRBD1, a call that lacks DNA to check it against. Germline CDR1 MDHEN, CDR2 SYDVKM. The CDR3 sequence is 13 residues long. This chain's CDR3 is CASSGTGYYEQYF.

The chain recombines TRBV29-1 with TRBJ2-1; TCRdb indicates TRBD1, and absent DNA this call remains unverified. CDR1 is SQVTM, CDR2 ANQGSEA, per germline. The length of the CDR3 is 15 residues. CDR3 loop: CSVEPGQHSYNEQFF.

The chain employs TRBV5-6 and TRBJ2-2; checking the TCRdb D call of TRBD2 is not possible without DNA. This CDR3 is 18 amino acids long. In germline, CDR1 is SGHDT, CDR2 YYEEEE. CDR3 residues: CASSTERLAGSNTGELFF.

The V gene is TRBV27, the J gene TRBJ2-3; no DNA is available, so the TRBD1 call from TCRdb remains unchecked. From germline, CDR1 is MNHEY and CDR2 SMNVEV (reference sequence). The CDR3 covers 11 residues. Here the CDR3 reads CASIWGPSQYF.

This sequence joins TRBV3-1 and TRBJ2-6; lacking DNA, the TRBD2 call made by TCRdb goes unchecked. From germline, CDR1 is LGHDT and CDR2 YNNKEL (reference sequence). This CDR3 has 19 residues. The CDR3 sequence is CASSLQLAGGPSGANVLTF.